This T cell receptor (beta chain) was sequenced during a study of T-cell reconstitution after alpha-beta-depleted transplantation in children. V was shortened by 1 base and J by 3 bases, with 11 bases between the two germline ends. The CDR3 contains 14 residues. CDR1 and CDR2 (germline): SGHRS, YFSETQ. Unique molecular identifiers were incorporated into the prepared TCRbeta library. In TCRdb, the PCR reads were re-called with MiXCR into one record per CDR3 protein. The sample holds just over 200,000 distinct CDR3 sequences; 7.5% to 9.5% are singletons and the top ten take approximately 34%. This clonotype has ten or more counts. The antigen is not known. General study findings and limits: Surviving recipient T cells and thymic progenitors produced the high day-60 TCRbeta diversity seen in some patients. The main origin of T-cell counts and diversity one year after transplant was newly produced T cells.

Sequenced material: PBMCs, mostly from graft donor cells, taken 360 days after TCRalphabeta/CD19-depleted stem cell transplant. The rearrangement joins TRBV5-1 to TRBJ2-7; D gene unclear. The TCR sequence derives from a male patient aged 2 to 10 who had a stem cell transplant for acute myeloid leukemia, so the T cells may come from the graft donor. DNA of the CDR3: TGCGCCAGCAGCTTGAACGGACCCGACTACGAGCAGTACTTC. Its translation is CASSLNGPDYEQYF.